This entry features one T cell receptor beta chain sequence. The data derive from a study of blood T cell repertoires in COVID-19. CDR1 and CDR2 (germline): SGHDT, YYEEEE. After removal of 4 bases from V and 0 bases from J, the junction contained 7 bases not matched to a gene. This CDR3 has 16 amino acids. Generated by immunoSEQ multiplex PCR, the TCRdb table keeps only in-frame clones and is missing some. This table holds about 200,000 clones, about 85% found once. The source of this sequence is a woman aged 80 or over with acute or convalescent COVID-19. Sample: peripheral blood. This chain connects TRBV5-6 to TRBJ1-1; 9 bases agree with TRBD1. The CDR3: CASSLTGGGMNTEAFF. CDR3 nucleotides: TGTGCCAGCAGCCTCACAGGGGGCGGCATGAACACTGAAGCTTTCTTT.